The 17 T cell receptor beta chains presented below share a single source sample, sequenced in a study of T cell repertoires in cytomegalovirus infection. MiXCR was run by TCRdb on the reads, yielding one entry per CDR3 protein. In the table there are roughly 500,000 distinct CDR3 sequences, approximately 15% of which are singletons. Sequencing was done on a sample of CD8+ T cells from PBMCs. These receptor sequences come from a human donor in good health (CMV status not recorded). Some clones in this sample may be carry-over from other donors' samples.

This clonotype was counted between two and nine times. This chain joins TRBV7-9 and TRBJ1-1; the D is unclear. CDR1 is SEHNR, CDR2 FQNEAQ, per germline (reference sequence). The CDR3 has 13 amino acids. V was clipped by 5 bases and J by 8 bases, with 15 bases between them. CDR3 loop: CASSSESRVEAFF. Written as DNA, the CDR3 is TGTGCCAGCAGCAGCGAGTCTAGGGTCGAAGCTTTCTTT.

This clonotype has at least ten counts. The gene calls are TRBV7-3 and TRBJ2-1, with 9 bases fitting TRBD2. This CDR3 has 12 amino acids. Germline V lookup: CDR1 SGHTA, CDR2 FQGTGA. V trimming: 8 bases; J trimming: 9 bases; junction bases outside the gene matches: 5. CDR3 bases: TGTGCCAGCGGCGGGGGGGCGGGTGAGCAGTTCTTC. Encoded protein: CASGGGAGEQFF. Using reference TRBV7-3 and TRBJ2-1 for the parts outside the CDR3, the full variable domain is GAGVSQTPSNKVTEKGKYVELRCDPISGHTALYWYRQSLGQGPEFLIYFQGTGAADDSGLPNDRFFAVRPEGSVSTLKIQRTERGDSAVYLCASGGGAGEQFFGPGTRLTVL.

This clonotype was seen ten or more times. The gene calls are TRBV19 and TRBJ2-7; 9 bases are shared with TRBD1. J lost 1 base, V lost 7 bases, and 11 bases had no gene match. The CDR3 covers 16 residues. From germline, CDR1 is LNHDA and CDR2 SQIVND (reference sequence). CDR3: CASTDGPGTGSYEQYF. In DNA form, the CDR3 reads TGTGCCAGTACCGATGGTCCCGGGACAGGGTCCTACGAGCAGTACTTC.

CDR3 DNA sequence: TGTGCCAGCAGCTTAGAGGGGTCCTTAGGCTACACCTTC. It specifies CASSLEGSLGYTF. The chain carries TRBV11-2 and TRBJ1-2; D remains unclear. Trimming took off 0 bases at V and 8 bases at J, with 10 bases between the two ends. From germline, CDR1 is SGHAT and CDR2 FQNNGV. The CDR3 is made up of 13 amino acids.

This clonotype was seen a handful of times. This rearrangement joins TRBV5-4 to TRBJ2-5, with D perhaps matching TRBD2 (6 bases). Germline lookup yields CDR1 SGHNT and CDR2 YYREEE (reference sequence). The CDR3 length is 13 residues. Between the trimmed V and J ends, which lost 1 base and 7 bases, there was a span of 11 bases. CDR3 sequence (DNA): TGTGCCAGCAGCTTGTCACAGGAGGGGACCCAGTACTTC. Residues: CASSLSQEGTQYF. Based on the CDR3 plus reference TRBV5-4 and TRBJ2-5, the full variable domain is ETGVTQSPTHLIKTRGQQVTLRCSSQSGHNTVSWYQQALGQGPQFIFQYYREEENGRGNFPPRFSGLQFPNYSSELNVNALELDDSALYLCASSLSQEGTQYFGPGTRLLVL.

This clonotype was picked up a small number of times. J is TRBJ1-1 and V is TRBV15; D is possibly TRBD1 (5 bases). The CDR3 is 14 residues long. V lost 2 bases and J 7 bases, leaving 14 bases between the germline ends. Germline V lookup: CDR1 LNHNV, CDR2 YYDKDF (reference sequence). The CDR3 bases are TGTGCCACCAGCAGAAAAATCGGGGGGGGTGAAGCTTTCTTT. This encodes CATSRKIGGGEAFF.

In its sample, this clonotype was seen many times. V gene TRBV12-3 or TRBV12-4 combines with J gene TRBJ2-6; either TRBD1 or TRBD2 may supply D (5 bases each). V dropped 11 bases and J dropped 4 bases, with 24 bases sitting between them. The CDR3 spans 17 residues. DNA for the CDR3: TGTGCCTCGAGGGGACGCTACCCCTCGAGGGGGGCCAACGTCCTGACTTTC. Translating it yields CASRGRYPSRGANVLTF.

There are many counts of this clonotype. V and J are TRBV7-6 and TRBJ2-1; TRBD1 might be the D (7 bases). Trimming stripped 4 bases from V and 10 bases from J, with 14 bases between. There are 13 residues in the CDR3. Germline V lookup: CDR1 SGHVS, CDR2 FNYEAQ. In DNA form, the CDR3 reads TGTGCCAGCAGCTCGCTACAGGGGAGGGAGCAGTTCTTC. It is translated as CASSSLQGREQFF.

In this sample, this clonotype turned up a few times. The rearrangement uses TRBV9 and TRBJ1-5; 8 bases agree with TRBD1. The germline gives CDR1 SGDLS, CDR2 YYNGEE. The CDR3 has 16 amino acids. V gave up 3 bases and J gave up 5 bases; unmatched junction bases: 10. CDR3 in amino acids: CASSEWTGKADQPQHF. CDR3 sequence (DNA): TGTGCCAGCAGCGAGTGGACAGGGAAGGCGGATCAGCCCCAGCATTTT.

This clonotype was seen ten or more times. The J gene is TRBJ2-1, the V gene TRBV10-3; TRBD1 aligns across 7 bases. The CDR3 is made up of 14 amino acids. The germline V gene has CDR1 ENHRY and CDR2 SYGVKD. With 3 bases clipped from V and 3 bases from J, the junction kept 2 bases outside the gene matches. The CDR3 is CAISDGTDYNEQFF. The CDR3 region has the DNA TGTGCCATCAGTGATGGGACAGACTACAATGAGCAGTTCTTC.

On this clonotype itself: Without the conserved terminal phenylalanine or tryptophan, this CDR3 likely stems from a read error. The rearrangement joins TRBV7-9 to TRBJ2-5; D is possibly TRBD2 (5 bases). CDR1 and CDR2 (germline): SEHNR, FQNEAQ (reference sequence). The CDR3 extends over 13 amino acids. V lost 1 base and J 5 bases, leaving 8 bases between the germline ends. The CDR3 protein is CASSLGGEETQYL. The CDR3 DNA reads as TGTGCCAGCAGCTTAGGGGGAGAGGAGACCCAGTACTTA.

At least ten counts were recorded for this clonotype. The chain employs TRBV7-9 and TRBJ2-7; TRBD2 matches at 11 bases. Per germline, CDR1 SEHNR and CDR2 FQNEAQ (reference sequence). V was pared by 3 bases and J by 3 bases, with 4 bases of the junction left unmatched. The CDR3 length is 15 residues. CDR3 region: CASSFTSGSSYEQYF. In DNA form, the CDR3 reads TGTGCCAGCAGCTTCACTAGCGGGAGTAGCTACGAGCAGTACTTC.

Ten or more counts support this clonotype. V is TRBV7-8 and J is TRBJ2-3; 9 bases align to TRBD2. The junction had 8 bases not matched to a gene; V was cut back by 5 bases and J by 2 bases. The germline CDR1 and CDR2 sequences are SGHVS and FQNEAQ. The length of the CDR3 is 16 residues. Here the CDR3 reads CASSKDSGGTTDTQYF. The CDR3 DNA is TGTGCCAGCAGCAAAGATAGCGGGGGAACCACAGATACGCAGTATTTT.

Ten or more counts support this clonotype. J is TRBJ2-1 and V is TRBV19; 10 nucleotides line up with TRBD2. J gave up 4 bases and V 1 base, and 1 base lay outside the gene matches. The V gene's germline CDR1 is LNHDA and CDR2 SQIVND (reference sequence). The CDR3 runs 15 residues. CDR3 DNA sequence: TGTGCCAGTAGTATAGGGACTAGCGGATACAATGAGCAGTTCTTC. Translating gives CASSIGTSGYNEQFF.

This clonotype was seen at least ten times. V gene TRBV12-3 or TRBV12-4 combines with J gene TRBJ2-7; D possibly matches TRBD1 or TRBD2 (5 bases each). The CDR3 covers 14 residues. Trimming took 3 bases from V and 4 from J, leaving 13 bases between them. In DNA form, the CDR3 reads TGTGCCAGCAGTTTGCCGGGGACGAAGTACGAGCAGTACTTC. It codes for CASSLPGTKYEQYF.

This clonotype was seen more than once but under ten times. This sequence joins TRBV6-1 and TRBJ2-7, with TRBD1 matching 10 bases. This CDR3 has 13 amino acids. Germline lookup yields CDR1 MNHNS and CDR2 SASEGT. After removal of 9 bases from V and 5 bases from J, the junction contained 7 bases not matched to a gene. The CDR3 DNA reads as TGTGCCAGTAGGGACAGGGGAGTCCACGAGCAGTACTTC. Amino acids: CASRDRGVHEQYF.

This clonotype came up many times. This chain links TRBV2 with TRBJ1-5; 12 bases are a match to TRBD1. J was trimmed by 1 base and V by 5 bases; bases with no gene match: 9. This CDR3 is 18 amino acids long. Germline V gene data show CDR1 as SNHLY and CDR2 as FYNNEI. CDR3 region: CASSKGVGQGASNQPQHF. The DNA of the CDR3 is TGTGCCAGCAGTAAAGGGGTGGGACAGGGGGCCAGCAATCAGCCCCAGCATTTT.